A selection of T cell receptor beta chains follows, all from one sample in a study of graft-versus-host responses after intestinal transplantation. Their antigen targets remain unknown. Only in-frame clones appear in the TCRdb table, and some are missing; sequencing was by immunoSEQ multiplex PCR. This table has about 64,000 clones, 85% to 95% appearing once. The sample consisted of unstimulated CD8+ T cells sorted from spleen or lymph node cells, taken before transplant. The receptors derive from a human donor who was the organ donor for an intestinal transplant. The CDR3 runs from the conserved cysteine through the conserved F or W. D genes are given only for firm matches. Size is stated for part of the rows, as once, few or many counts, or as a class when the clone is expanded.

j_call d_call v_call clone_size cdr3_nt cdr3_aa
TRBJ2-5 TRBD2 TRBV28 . TGTGCCAGCAGGCTAGCGGGAGATGAGACCCAGTACTTC CASRLAGDETQYF
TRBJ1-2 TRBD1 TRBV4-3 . TGCGCCAGCAGCCAAAAACCTCCAGGGACAGACTATGGCTACACCTTC CASSQKPPGTDYGYTF
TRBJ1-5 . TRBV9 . TGTGCCACCTCGTCAGTGCGGGAGGAGATTAGCAATCAGCCCCAGCATTTT CATSSVREEISNQPQHF
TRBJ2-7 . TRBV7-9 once TGTGCCAGCAGCCCCCCTGAATACCCGGCGGTCTACGAGCAGTACTTC CASSPPEYPAVYEQYF
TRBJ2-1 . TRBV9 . TGTGCCAGCAGCGACACCCCTAGTGTCGAGCAGTTCTTC CASSDTPSVEQFF
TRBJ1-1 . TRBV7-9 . TGTGCCAGCAGCTTCGGACTTGTGAACACTGAAGCTTTCTTT CASSFGLVNTEAFF
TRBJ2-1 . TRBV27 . TGTGCCATCGGAAGGGGACATTGGAGCTACAATGAGCAGTTCTTC CAIGRGHWSYNEQFF
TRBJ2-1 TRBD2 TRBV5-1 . TGCGCCAGCAGCTCAGAGGGTTGGGCGGGAGCTCACAATGAGCAGTTCTTC CASSSEGWAGAHNEQFF
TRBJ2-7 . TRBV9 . TGTGCCAGCAGCCCCCAGGGCCCCGGCCACGAGCAGTACTTC CASSPQGPGHEQYF
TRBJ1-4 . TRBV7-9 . TGTGCCAGCAGTCCCGGGGTGACTAATGAAAAACTGTTTTTT CASSPGVTNEKLFF
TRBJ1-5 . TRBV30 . TGTGCCTCGGGATCCTATAGCAATCAGCCCCAGCATTTT CASGSYSNQPQHF
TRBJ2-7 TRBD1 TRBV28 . TGTGCCAGCAGTTGGGGACAGGGCTACTACGAGCAGTACTTC CASSWGQGYYEQYF
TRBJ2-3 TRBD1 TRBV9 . TGTGCCAGCAGCGTAGGAGGGACAGGGCGAGATACGCAGTATTTT CASSVGGTGRDTQYF
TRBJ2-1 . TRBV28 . TGTGCCAGCAGCAACCCCGAGGTGGCATCCTACAATGAGCAGTTCTTC CASSNPEVASYNEQFF
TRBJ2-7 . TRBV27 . TGTGCCAGCGGGGGCGGCCCCTACGAGCAGTACTTC CASGGGPYEQYF
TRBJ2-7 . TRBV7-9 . TGTGCCAGCAGCTCCGGTGGGGCTGGGCAGTACTTC CASSSGGAGQYF
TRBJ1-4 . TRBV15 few TGTGCCACCAGCAGGAACGCGGTTGAAAAACTGTTTTTT CATSRNAVEKLFF
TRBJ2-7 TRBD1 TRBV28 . TGTGCCAGCAGGGACAGGGATACCTACGAGCAGTACTTC CASRDRDTYEQYF
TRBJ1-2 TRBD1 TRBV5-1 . TGCGCCAGCAGCTTTCATCAGGGGGCCAGTGGCTACACCTTC CASSFHQGASGYTF
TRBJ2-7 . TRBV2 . TGTGCCACCGAACATACGACAGGATATCCCTACGAGCAGTACTTC CATEHTTGYPYEQYF
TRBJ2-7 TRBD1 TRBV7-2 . TGTGCCAGCAGCTTAGCTCGTCGGGGACAGTCCTACGAGCAGTGCTTC CASSLARRGQSYEQCF
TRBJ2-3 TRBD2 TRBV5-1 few TGCGCCAGCAGCTTGGATGCGGTAGACCTCGTTTGGGGGGGACCCCTAGATACGCAGTATTTT CASSLDAVDLVWGGPLDTQYF
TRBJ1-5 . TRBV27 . TGTGCCAGCAGCCCATCAGGGTCGGCCCAGCATTTT CASSPSGSAQHF
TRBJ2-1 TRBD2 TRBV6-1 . TGTGCCAGCAGTGAAGTGAGAGCGGGAGGTGCGATCTCCTACAATGAGCAGTTCTTC CASSEVRAGGAISYNEQFF